Listed below are T cell receptor beta chains from one sample, sequenced in a study of cytomegalovirus exposure and HLA in healthy donors. Profiled with immunoSEQ multiplex PCR; TCRdb holds only in-frame clones, not every one. The sample consists of approximately 150,000 clones, around four fifths of them appearing once. Sequenced input: PBMCs. These receptors all stem from a man aged 25-45 years in good health and CMV-seropositive. Both conserved end residues are part of each CDR3. D genes are given only for firm matches. The listing skips clone size in some rows; elsewhere it reads once, few, many or a size class.

J gene: TRBJ2-7
D gene: TRBD2
V gene: TRBV6-5
clone size: .
CDR3 length: 14
CDR3 protein: CASRGSSGGYEQYF
CDR3 DNA: TGTGCCAGCAGGGGGTCTAGCGGGGGCTACGAGCAGTACTTC

J gene: TRBJ1-6
D gene: TRBD1
V gene: TRBV7-9
clone size: .
CDR3 length: 15
CDR3 protein: CASSSPTGYRSPLHF
CDR3 DNA: TGTGCCAGCAGCTCTCCGACAGGGTATCGATCACCCCTCCACTTT

J gene: TRBJ2-5
D gene: TRBD1
V gene: TRBV29-1
clone size: .
CDR3 length: 12
CDR3 protein: CSATGAEETQYF
CDR3 DNA: TGCAGCGCCACAGGGGCCGAAGAGACCCAGTACTTC

J gene: TRBJ2-7
D gene: .
V gene: TRBV6-5
clone size: .
CDR3 length: 15
CDR3 protein: CASSPLGGQTYEQYF
CDR3 DNA: TGTGCCAGCAGCCCCCTGGGGGGGCAGACCTACGAGCAGTACTTC

J gene: TRBJ2-7
D gene: TRBD2
V gene: TRBV11-2
clone size: .
CDR3 length: 14
CDR3 protein: CASSLGRGGYEQYF
CDR3 DNA: TGTGCCAGCAGCTTAGGGCGGGGGGGCTACGAGCAGTACTTC

J gene: TRBJ2-7
D gene: .
V gene: TRBV7-2
clone size: .
CDR3 length: 12
CDR3 protein: CASSSPAREQYF
CDR3 DNA: TGTGCCAGCAGCTCCCCTGCGCGGGAGCAGTACTTC

J gene: TRBJ2-1
D gene: TRBD2
V gene: TRBV11-3
clone size: few
CDR3 length: 16
CDR3 protein: CASSGGTSGGYNEQFF
CDR3 DNA: TGTGCCAGCAGCGGAGGGACTAGCGGGGGGTACAATGAGCAGTTCTTC

J gene: TRBJ1-3
D gene: TRBD1
V gene: TRBV18
clone size: .
CDR3 length: 13
CDR3 protein: CASSPDRATTIYF
CDR3 DNA: TGTGCCAGCTCACCAGACAGGGCCACCACCATATATTTT

J gene: TRBJ2-3
D gene: TRBD1
V gene: TRBV27
clone size: once
CDR3 length: 16
CDR3 protein: CASSLYFRGIIDTQYF
CDR3 DNA: TGTGCCAGCAGTTTATACTTCAGGGGGATCATAGATACGCAGTATTTT

J gene: TRBJ1-2
D gene: TRBD1
V gene: TRBV15
clone size: .
CDR3 length: 16
CDR3 protein: CATSRDGTGRGYGYTF
CDR3 DNA: TGTGCCACCAGCAGAGATGGGACAGGACGGGGCTATGGCTACACCTTC

J gene: TRBJ1-2
D gene: TRBD1
V gene: TRBV7-2
clone size: .
CDR3 length: 14
CDR3 protein: CASSFGQGAKGYTF
CDR3 DNA: TGTGCCAGCAGCTTCGGACAGGGGGCAAAGGGCTACACCTTC

J gene: TRBJ1-2
D gene: TRBD1
V gene: TRBV4-3
clone size: .
CDR3 length: 16
CDR3 protein: CASSQTGTGDIYGYTF
CDR3 DNA: TGCGCCAGCAGCCAAACCGGGACAGGGGACATCTATGGCTACACCTTC

J gene: TRBJ1-3
D gene: .
V gene: TRBV5-6
clone size: .
CDR3 length: 17
CDR3 protein: CASSLVGTDSSGNTIYF
CDR3 DNA: TGTGCCAGCAGCCTGGTTGGTACGGACAGCTCTGGAAACACCATATATTTT

J gene: TRBJ1-1
D gene: .
V gene: TRBV4-2
clone size: .
CDR3 length: 14
CDR3 protein: CASSPLPQGTEAFF
CDR3 DNA: TGTGCCAGCAGCCCGCTCCCTCAGGGCACTGAAGCTTTCTTT

J gene: TRBJ1-5
D gene: .
V gene: TRBV10-2
clone size: .
CDR3 length: 12
CDR3 protein: CATEQGNQPQHF
CDR3 DNA: TGCGCCACCGAACAGGGAAATCAGCCCCAGCATTTT

J gene: TRBJ1-2
D gene: .
V gene: TRBV28
clone size: .
CDR3 length: 15
CDR3 protein: CASSFPAGGGRGYTF
CDR3 DNA: TGTGCCAGCAGTTTCCCGGCGGGGGGTGGGCGAGGCTACACCTTC

J gene: TRBJ2-1
D gene: .
V gene: TRBV5-4
clone size: .
CDR3 length: 13
CDR3 protein: CASSTVSDNEQFF
CDR3 DNA: TGTGCCAGCAGCACAGTCTCCGACAATGAGCAGTTCTTC

J gene: TRBJ1-2
D gene: .
V gene: TRBV30
clone size: .
CDR3 length: 13
CDR3 protein: CAWSADRLGGYTF
CDR3 DNA: TGTGCCTGGAGCGCCGACAGGCTAGGGGGCTACACCTTC

J gene: TRBJ1-3
D gene: .
V gene: TRBV5-1
clone size: few
CDR3 length: 16
CDR3 protein: CASSLEAGASGNTIYF
CDR3 DNA: TGCGCCAGCAGCTTGGAGGCAGGGGCATCTGGAAACACCATATATTTT

J gene: TRBJ1-5
D gene: TRBD1
V gene: TRBV7-2
clone size: .
CDR3 length: 15
CDR3 protein: CASSFGTGINQPQHF
CDR3 DNA: TGTGCCAGCAGCTTCGGGACAGGAATTAATCAGCCCCAGCATTTT

J gene: TRBJ1-4
D gene: TRBD1
V gene: TRBV5-1
clone size: .
CDR3 length: 15
CDR3 protein: CASSSPGQAGEKLFF
CDR3 DNA: TGCGCCAGCAGCTCTCCGGGACAGGCGGGTGAAAAACTGTTTTTT

J gene: TRBJ1-1
D gene: .
V gene: TRBV18
clone size: .
CDR3 length: 17
CDR3 protein: CASYHRGGSRTRTEAFF
CDR3 DNA: TGTGCCAGCTATCACCGGGGAGGGTCCAGGACGCGCACTGAAGCTTTCTTT

J gene: TRBJ2-1
D gene: TRBD2
V gene: TRBV27
clone size: once
CDR3 length: 16
CDR3 protein: CASSPGLAGPYNEQFF
CDR3 DNA: TGTGCCAGCAGTCCGGGACTAGCGGGGCCCTACAATGAGCAGTTCTTC

J gene: TRBJ2-2
D gene: TRBD1
V gene: TRBV5-4
clone size: .
CDR3 length: 16
CDR3 protein: CASSFRTGLNTGELFF
CDR3 DNA: TGTGCCAGCAGCTTTCGGACAGGTTTGAACACCGGGGAGCTGTTTTTT

J gene: TRBJ1-1
D gene: .
V gene: TRBV7-2
clone size: .
CDR3 length: 11
CDR3 protein: CASRSNTEAFF
CDR3 DNA: TGTGCCAGCAGGTCAAACACTGAAGCTTTCTTT

J gene: TRBJ2-7
D gene: .
V gene: TRBV18
clone size: .
CDR3 length: 18
CDR3 protein: CASSPPLSGHPFSYEQYF
CDR3 DNA: TGTGCCAGCTCACCACCGTTATCTGGACACCCGTTCTCCTACGAGCAGTACTTC

J gene: TRBJ2-3
D gene: .
V gene: TRBV7-2
clone size: .
CDR3 length: 14
CDR3 protein: CASSLGGATDTQYF
CDR3 DNA: TGTGCCAGCAGCTTAGGCGGGGCGACAGATACGCAGTATTTT

J gene: TRBJ2-1
D gene: TRBD2
V gene: TRBV19
clone size: .
CDR3 length: 15
CDR3 protein: CASSVTSGDYNEQFF
CDR3 DNA: TGTGCCAGTAGTGTTACTAGCGGCGACTACAATGAGCAGTTCTTC

J gene: TRBJ1-1
D gene: .
V gene: TRBV6-6
clone size: .
CDR3 length: 14
CDR3 protein: CASIRRGANTEAFF
CDR3 DNA: TGTGCCAGCATCCGAAGGGGCGCCAACACTGAAGCTTTCTTT

J gene: TRBJ2-7
D gene: TRBD1
V gene: TRBV4-3
clone size: .
CDR3 length: 15
CDR3 protein: CASSQAGTAKGEQYF
CDR3 DNA: TGCGCCAGCAGCCAAGCCGGGACAGCAAAAGGGGAGCAGTACTTC

J gene: TRBJ2-3
D gene: .
V gene: TRBV10-1
clone size: .
CDR3 length: 14
CDR3 protein: CASSREGGTDTQYF
CDR3 DNA: TGCGCCAGCAGTCGAGAGGGGGGCACAGATACGCAGTATTTT

J gene: TRBJ2-7
D gene: .
V gene: TRBV7-2
clone size: .
CDR3 length: 18
CDR3 protein: CASSLANGPLQEPYEQYF
CDR3 DNA: TGTGCCAGCAGCTTAGCGAACGGCCCCCTACAGGAACCCTACGAGCAGTACTTC

J gene: TRBJ2-7
D gene: TRBD2
V gene: TRBV6-5
clone size: .
CDR3 length: 16
CDR3 protein: CASSYSSAGGPYEQYF
CDR3 DNA: TGTGCCAGCAGTTACTCGTCCGCGGGGGGCCCCTACGAGCAGTACTTC

J gene: TRBJ2-3
D gene: TRBD2
V gene: TRBV9
clone size: .
CDR3 length: 15
CDR3 protein: CASSVVAGGPDTQYF
CDR3 DNA: TGTGCCAGCAGCGTAGTAGCGGGGGGGCCAGATACGCAGTATTTT

J gene: TRBJ2-7
D gene: TRBD2
V gene: TRBV7-8
clone size: .
CDR3 length: 16
CDR3 protein: CASSLAVAGGPYEQYF
CDR3 DNA: TGTGCCAGCAGCTTAGCGGTGGCGGGGGGGCCCTACGAGCAGTACTTC

J gene: TRBJ2-1
D gene: .
V gene: TRBV6-5
clone size: .
CDR3 length: 12
CDR3 protein: CASKTGYNEQFF
CDR3 DNA: TGTGCCAGCAAAACTGGCTACAATGAGCAGTTCTTC

J gene: TRBJ2-7
D gene: TRBD2
V gene: TRBV10-3
clone size: .
CDR3 length: 16
CDR3 protein: CAISDTSGGSAYEQYF
CDR3 DNA: TGTGCCATCAGTGACACTAGCGGGGGGAGCGCCTACGAGCAGTACTTC

J gene: TRBJ2-1
D gene: TRBD2
V gene: TRBV11-2
clone size: .
CDR3 length: 17
CDR3 protein: CASSPSQRGGVYNEQFF
CDR3 DNA: TGTGCCAGCAGCCCCTCCCAGCGGGGGGGGGTCTACAATGAGCAGTTCTTC

J gene: TRBJ2-7
D gene: .
V gene: TRBV6-5
clone size: .
CDR3 length: 15
CDR3 protein: CASRAQVGYLYEQYF
CDR3 DNA: TGTGCCAGCAGAGCACAGGTGGGGTACCTCTACGAGCAGTACTTC

J gene: TRBJ1-1
D gene: .
V gene: TRBV5-5
clone size: .
CDR3 length: 14
CDR3 protein: CASSLSVLNTEAFF
CDR3 DNA: TGTGCCAGCAGCTTGTCCGTCCTGAACACTGAAGCTTTCTTT

J gene: TRBJ2-4
D gene: .
V gene: TRBV6-5
clone size: .
CDR3 length: 14
CDR3 protein: CASTKDGDGNIQYF
CDR3 DNA: TGTGCCAGCACTAAGGACGGGGATGGAAACATTCAGTACTTC

J gene: TRBJ2-7
D gene: TRBD1
V gene: TRBV5-1
clone size: once
CDR3 length: 14
CDR3 protein: CASSLGRGLNEQYF
CDR3 DNA: TGCGCCAGCAGCTTAGGCAGGGGGCTGAACGAGCAGTACTTC

J gene: TRBJ1-2
D gene: TRBD1
V gene: TRBV7-2
clone size: .
CDR3 length: 15
CDR3 protein: CASSPGDRDGYGYTF
CDR3 DNA: TGTGCCAGCAGCCCGGGGGACAGGGATGGCTATGGCTACACCTTC

J gene: TRBJ2-7
D gene: .
V gene: TRBV18
clone size: once
CDR3 length: 14
CDR3 protein: CASSPGNGGYEQYF
CDR3 DNA: TGTGCCAGCTCACCAGGCAACGGAGGCTACGAGCAGTACTTC

J gene: TRBJ2-3
D gene: TRBD2
V gene: TRBV10-3
clone size: .
CDR3 length: 21
CDR3 protein: CAISESKGLAGGSLPTDTQYF
CDR3 DNA: TGTGCCATCAGTGAGTCGAAAGGGCTAGCGGGGGGGAGTCTACCCACAGATACGCAGTATTTT

J gene: TRBJ1-6
D gene: .
V gene: TRBV6-1
clone size: .
CDR3 length: 15
CDR3 protein: CASRGGGGNNSPLHF
CDR3 DNA: TGTGCCAGCAGAGGGGGGGGCGGGAATAATTCACCCCTCCACTTT

J gene: TRBJ2-3
D gene: .
V gene: TRBV9
clone size: .
CDR3 length: 16
CDR3 protein: CASSVVPQGDPDTQYF
CDR3 DNA: TGTGCCAGCAGCGTAGTCCCGCAAGGGGATCCAGATACGCAGTATTTT

J gene: TRBJ1-1
D gene: TRBD1
V gene: TRBV7-8
clone size: .
CDR3 length: 15
CDR3 protein: CASSLGVRGPTEAFF
CDR3 DNA: TGTGCCAGCAGCCTGGGGGTCAGGGGGCCCACTGAAGCTTTCTTT

J gene: TRBJ2-7
D gene: TRBD1
V gene: TRBV7-2
clone size: .
CDR3 length: 17
CDR3 protein: CASSPRQGAYDRREQYF
CDR3 DNA: TGTGCCAGCAGCCCGAGACAGGGGGCCTACGATCGTCGGGAGCAGTACTTC